This TCR beta chain came from a study of PD-1 blockade in classical Hodgkin lymphoma. Remarks on this clone: The antigen is undetermined.

The protocol was immunoSEQ multiplex PCR, while the TCRdb copy is restricted to in-frame clones and leaves out a portion. The data show about 21,000 clones, more than 75% seen once. Overall study findings and caveats: TCR diversity at baseline was reported to be reduced in newly diagnosed patients relative to healthy donors. Still unresolved is the cause of the repertoire differences, which may be disease activity or prior therapy.

Regarding time point: newly diagnosed, previously untreated cHL patient sample. The CD8+ T cells came from thawed PBMCs through magnetic negative selection. There are 14 residues in the CDR3. CDR1 is MDHEN and CDR2 is SYDVKM in the germline V gene. After removal of 8 bases from V and 2 bases from J, the junction contained 5 bases not matched to a gene. The sequenced sample was CD8+ T cells from blood. The J gene is TRBJ1-3, the V gene TRBV28; 8 nucleotides align to TRBD1. This receptor was taken from a human donor with classical Hodgkin lymphoma. As DNA, the CDR3 is TGTGCCAGCGGAAGGACAGGGACTGGAAACACCATATATTTT. Protein: CASGRTGTGNTIYF. Complete variable domain (other parts from reference TRBV28 and TRBJ1-3): DVKVTQSSRYLVKRTGEKVFLECVQDMDHENMFWYRQDPGLGLRLIYFSYDVKMKEKGDIPEGYSVSREKKERFSLILESASTNQTSMYLCASGRTGTGNTIYFGEGSWLTVV.